Below, 14 T cell receptor beta chains from the same sample are listed, as sequenced in a study of cytomegalovirus exposure and HLA in healthy donors. The PCR was carried out with 60 Vbeta primers and 13 Jbeta primers. The table came from immunoSEQ multiplex PCR; TCRdb's copy has only in-frame clones and leaves some out. The data hold about 140,000 clones, with over 60% observed a single time. Sequences were obtained from PBMCs. These receptors were collected from a female donor in good health and CMV-seropositive.

This chain uses TRBV6-1 with TRBJ1-3; weak D call: TRBD1 (6 bases). The CDR3 runs 15 residues. Trimming pared 5 bases from V and 2 bases from J, leaving 13 bases between. Germline loops: CDR1 MNHNS, CDR2 SASEGT. CDR3 sequence: CASSFYTGTGNTIYF. In DNA form, the CDR3 reads TGTGCCAGCAGTTTTTATACAGGGACTGGAAACACCATATATTTT.

The CDR3 bases are TGTGCCAGCAGCTCCCGTGTCTTCGGGGTGGGTAATTCACCCCTCCACTTT. It codes for CASSSRVFGVGNSPLHF. This chain links TRBV13 with TRBJ1-6; no firm D call. V gave up 4 bases and J gave up 6 bases, with 19 bases separating them. The CDR3 is 17 residues long. Germline CDR1 and CDR2: PRHDT and FYEKMQ (reference sequence).

V and J are TRBV28 and TRBJ1-6; no reliable D call. Between the trimmed V and J ends, which lost 3 bases and 5 bases, there was a span of 14 bases. CDR1 and CDR2 (germline): MDHEN, SYDVKM. There are 16 residues in the CDR3. The CDR3 DNA reads as TGTGCCAGCAGTTTCCCCCTTGGAGGAAATAATTCACCCCTCCACTTT. Amino acids: CASSFPLGGNNSPLHF.

The table lists this clone with a count of one. The chain carries TRBV27 and TRBJ2-3; D uncertain. In germline, CDR1 is MNHEY, CDR2 SMNVEV (reference sequence). The CDR3 length is 11 residues. V shed 8 bases and J shed 8 bases, with 11 bases lying between them. CDR3 coding DNA: TGTGCCAGCCGAGGTCTGAGTACGCAGTATTTT. This translates into CASRGLSTQYF.

CDR3 sequence (DNA): TGTGCCAGCAGCCAGGGTGTTGCAAGCAATCAGCCCCAGCATTTT. Translating it yields CASSQGVASNQPQHF. The chain carries TRBV7-2 and TRBJ1-5, with a weak D call TRBD1 (5 bases). Trimming took off 5 bases at V and 1 base at J, with 12 bases between the two ends. The germline V gene encodes CDR1 SGHTA and CDR2 FQGNSA. CDR3 length: 15 amino acids.

This chain uses TRBV19 with TRBJ2-3, with D maybe TRBD2 (5 bases). The CDR3 has 14 amino acids. V was trimmed by 4 bases and J by 3 bases, leaving 11 bases between them. The V gene's germline CDR1 is LNHDA and CDR2 SQIVND (reference sequence). DNA of the CDR3: TGTGCCAGTAGTAGCCTCCGCGGGACAGATACGCAGTATTTT. Its protein product is CASSSLRGTDTQYF.

This clone was detected only a few times. This chain links TRBV6-1 with TRBJ1-2, with D hard to call. CDR1 MNHNS and CDR2 SASEGT come from the germline V gene. V gave up 6 bases and J gave up 0 bases, with 8 bases separating them. The CDR3 contains 13 residues. CDR3 region: CASRPGANYGYTF. The CDR3 nucleotides read TGTGCCAGCAGGCCCGGGGCTAACTATGGCTACACCTTC.

About this clone itself: At one of its ends the junction is not consistent with the germline gene, which may arise from a read error. This specimen includes other DNA sequences encoding the same CDR3. Written as DNA, the CDR3 is TGTGCTAGCAGTTACTCGGGAGCCTCGGGAGAGCAGTACTTC. The encoded protein is CASSYSGASGEQYF. This sequence joins TRBV6-6 and TRBJ2-7; D might be TRBD2 (6 bases). CDR3 size: 14 residues. The germline gives CDR1 MNHNY, CDR2 SVGAGI (reference sequence).

This clone appeared once. DNA of the CDR3: TGTGCCAGCAGTTTTCAGAACACTGAAGCTTTCTTT. Residues: CASSFQNTEAFF. The chain carries TRBV25-1 and TRBJ1-1; D is unclear. The CDR3 spans 12 residues. V lost 5 bases to trimming and J lost 1 base, with 5 bases between them. Germline loops: CDR1 MGHDK, CDR2 SYGVNS. The complete variable domain, with remaining parts taken from reference TRBV25-1 and TRBJ1-1, reads EADIYQTPRYLVIGTGKKITLECSQTMGHDKMYWYQQDPGMELHLIHYSYGVNSTEKGDLSSESTVSRIRTEHFPLTLESARPSHTSQYLCASSFQNTEAFFGQGTRLTVV.

J is TRBJ1-1 and V is TRBV27; maybe TRBD1 (5 bases). This CDR3 has 15 residues. Germline V gene lookup returns CDR1 MNHEY and CDR2 SMNVEV (reference sequence). The V gene lost 0 bases and the J gene lost 1 base, with 9 bases spanning the gap. The CDR3 spells CASSLSGTGNTEAFF. Written as DNA, the CDR3 is TGTGCCAGCAGTTTATCCGGCACAGGGAACACTGAAGCTTTCTTT.

The rearrangement uses TRBV7-9 and TRBJ1-2; 7 bases are shared with TRBD1. J gave up 4 bases and V 5 bases, and 4 bases lay outside the gene matches. This CDR3 is built from 13 residues. The germline V gene has CDR1 SEHNR and CDR2 FQNEAQ (reference sequence). The CDR3, as DNA: TGTGCCAGCAGCCCAGGGGGTATCTATGGCTACACCTTC. It codes for CASSPGGIYGYTF.

V gene TRBV4-1 combines with J gene TRBJ2-2, with a possible D match to TRBD2 (6 bases). The germline V and J ends were trimmed by 4 bases and 7 bases, with 19 bases remaining between them. Germline CDR1 reads MGHRA; CDR2 reads YSYEKL. The CDR3 is 16 residues long. The CDR3 protein is CASSPGRGSGIGELFF. CDR3 bases: TGCGCCAGCAGCCCCGGTCGGGGGTCGGGGATCGGGGAGCTGTTTTTT.

The V gene is TRBV4-1, the J gene TRBJ2-7; D possibly corresponds to TRBD1 (5 bases). CDR3 length equals 15 residues. Germline CDR1 reads MGHRA; CDR2 reads YSYEKL. Trimming removed 0 bases from V and 5 bases from J, with 14 bases in between. CDR3 sequence: CASSQDPLGRDEQYF. The CDR3 nucleotides are TGCGCCAGCAGCCAAGATCCATTGGGCAGGGACGAGCAGTACTTC.

This chain uses TRBV9 with TRBJ2-5; the match to TRBD2 covers 9 bases. V gave up 0 bases and J gave up 5 bases; unmatched junction bases: 11. The CDR3 is 17 residues long. From germline, CDR1 is SGDLS and CDR2 YYNGEE. The CDR3 DNA sequence: TGTGCCAGCAGCGTAGGGGTCTTAGCGGGAGAAGTGGAGACCCAGTACTTC. Translated: CASSVGVLAGEVETQYF.